Detailed here is one T cell receptor beta chain. Sequenced by immunoSEQ multiplex PCR; TCRdb stores in-frame clones only, minus some. The table includes roughly 410,000 clones, roughly 94% detected once. These data are taken from a study of shared T cell receptors in the human thymus. The TCR comes from a human donor. Sequencing input: thymocytes.

The CDR3 protein is CASSQVGSLSEQFF. The CDR3, as DNA: TGCGCCAGCAGCCAAGTAGGGAGCTTGTCGGAGCAGTTCTTC. V gene TRBV4-1 combines with J gene TRBJ2-1, with D tentatively TRBD2 (5 bases). CDR3 length: 14 residues. CDR1 MGHRA and CDR2 YSYEKL come from the germline V gene. V was clipped by 1 base and J by 10 bases, with 14 bases between them.